The present T cell receptor (beta chain) was sequenced within a study of T cell responses to AZD1222 COVID-19 vaccine. This CDR3 is 15 amino acids long. Germline-derived CDR1 and CDR2 are SGHTA and FQGNSA. V gave up 5 bases and J gave up 6 bases, with 16 bases separating them. The table came from immunoSEQ multiplex PCR; TCRdb's copy has only in-frame clones and leaves some out. The repertoire holds 150,000 to 200,000 clones, around 95% seen once, with 0.6% to 0.7% in the top ten. The V gene is TRBV7-2, the J gene TRBJ2-2; maybe TRBD2 (7 bases). The sequence was collected from an adult in good health. Sample: peripheral blood, taken on day 0 of AZD1222 vaccination. The DNA of the CDR3 is TGTGCCAGCAGCAAGGGGGGGGTTTGGCCCGGGGAGCTGTTTTTT. This codes for CASSKGGVWPGELFF.